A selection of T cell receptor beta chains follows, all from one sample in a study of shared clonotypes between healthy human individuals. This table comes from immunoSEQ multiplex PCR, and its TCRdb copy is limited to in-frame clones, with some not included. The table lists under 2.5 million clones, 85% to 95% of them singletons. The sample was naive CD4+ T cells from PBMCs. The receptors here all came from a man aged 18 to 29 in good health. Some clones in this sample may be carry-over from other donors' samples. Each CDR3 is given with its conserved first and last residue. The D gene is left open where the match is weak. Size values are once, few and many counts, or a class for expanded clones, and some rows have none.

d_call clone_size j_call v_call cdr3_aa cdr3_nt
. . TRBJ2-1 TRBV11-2 CASSSDNGNEQFF TGTGCCAGCAGCTCAGACAACGGGAATGAGCAGTTCTTC
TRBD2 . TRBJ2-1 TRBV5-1 CASSSPSGVTYNEQFF TGCGCCAGCAGCTCCCCAAGCGGGGTTACCTACAATGAGCAGTTCTTC
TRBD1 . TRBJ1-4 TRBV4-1 CASSQVDRGNEKLFF TGCGCCAGCAGCCAGGTTGACAGGGGTAATGAAAAACTGTTTTTT
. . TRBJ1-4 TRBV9 CASSVDVVIGEKLFF TGTGCCAGCAGCGTAGATGTAGTCATTGGGGAAAAACTGTTTTTT
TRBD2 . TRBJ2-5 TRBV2 CASEVRGVETQYF TGTGCCAGCGAAGTCCGGGGGGTTGAGACCCAGTACTTC
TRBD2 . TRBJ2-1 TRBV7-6 CASSRTGLRYNEQFF TGTGCCAGCAGCCGAACGGGACTACGCTACAATGAGCAGTTCTTC
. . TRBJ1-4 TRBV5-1 CASSPMRAGTNEKLFF TGCGCCAGCAGCCCGATGCGGGCCGGGACTAATGAAAAACTGTTTTTT
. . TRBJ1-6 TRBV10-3 CAISEEGRDSPLHF TGTGCCATCAGTGAGGAAGGCAGGGATTCACCCCTCCACTTT
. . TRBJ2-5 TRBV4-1 CASSQAGADQETQYF TGCGCCAGCAGCCAAGCCGGAGCGGACCAAGAGACCCAGTACTTC
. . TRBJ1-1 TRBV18 CASSPLKLENTEAFF TGTGCCAGCTCACCTCTAAAGCTGGAGAACACTGAAGCTTTCTTT
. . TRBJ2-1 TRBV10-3 CAISEYGTLKNEQFF TGTGCCATCAGTGAGTACGGGACTCTTAAGAATGAGCAGTTCTTC
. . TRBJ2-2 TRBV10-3 CAISDTRGTVGELFF TGTGCCATCAGTGACACCCGGGGGACTGTGGGGGAGCTGTTTTTT
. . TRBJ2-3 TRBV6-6 CASSTRDPRVGDTQYF TGTGCCAGCAGCACTCGGGACCCCCGAGTTGGAGATACGCAGTATTTT
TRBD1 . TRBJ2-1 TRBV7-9 CASSLGWGQDNEQFF TGTGCCAGCAGCTTGGGGTGGGGACAGGACAATGAGCAGTTCTTC
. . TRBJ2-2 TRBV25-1 CASSEGGFTGELFF TGTGCCAGCAGTGAAGGGGGTTTCACCGGGGAGCTGTTTTTT
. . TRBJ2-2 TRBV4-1 CASSRNPSDAPGELFF TGCGCCAGCAGCCGCAACCCGTCGGACGCCCCCGGGGAGCTGTTTTTT
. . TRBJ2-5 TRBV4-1 CASSQGGSRRPQETQYF TGCGCCAGCAGCCAAGGGGGGTCCCGACGGCCCCAAGAGACCCAGTACTTC
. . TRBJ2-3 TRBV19 CASRPGQGPTDTQYF TGTGCCAGTAGACCGGGCCAGGGGCCTACAGATACGCAGTATTTT
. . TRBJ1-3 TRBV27 CASSPSLAGVGNTIYF TGTGCCAGCAGTCCCTCTTTGGCGGGGGTTGGAAACACCATATATTTT
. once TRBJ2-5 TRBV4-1 CASSQDAGVRGQETQYF TGCGCCAGCAGCCAAGATGCCGGGGTCAGGGGTCAAGAGACCCAGTACTTC
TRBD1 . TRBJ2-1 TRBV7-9 CASSSPPGQANYNEQFF TGTGCCAGCAGCTCGCCCCCGGGACAGGCGAACTACAATGAGCAGTTCTTC
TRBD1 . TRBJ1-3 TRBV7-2 CASSLEDRTGNTIYF TGTGCCAGCAGCTTAGAGGACAGGACTGGAAACACCATATATTTT
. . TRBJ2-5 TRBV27 CASTNQGGTQYF TGTGCCAGCACAAACCAGGGAGGGACCCAGTACTTC
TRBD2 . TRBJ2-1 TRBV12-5 CASGRTSGRTPNNEQFF TGTGCTAGTGGCCGGACTAGCGGGAGGACTCCGAACAATGAGCAGTTCTTC
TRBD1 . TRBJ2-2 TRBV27 CASSLKPHPTGGRTGELFF TGTGCCAGCAGTTTAAAACCCCATCCCACAGGGGGCCGGACCGGGGAGCTGTTTTTT
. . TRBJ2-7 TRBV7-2 CASSFPGIYEQYF TGTGCCAGCAGCTTTCCGGGGATCTACGAGCAGTACTTC
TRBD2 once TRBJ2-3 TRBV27 CATRALAGGITDTQYF TGTGCCACCAGAGCACTAGCGGGGGGGATCACAGATACGCAGTATTTT
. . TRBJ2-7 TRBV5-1 CASSPSTRRSYEQYF TGCGCCAGCAGCCCTAGCACCCGCAGAAGCTACGAGCAGTACTTC
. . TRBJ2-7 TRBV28 CASSLRLRLAYEQYF TGTGCCAGCAGTTTACGCCTCCGGCTCGCCTACGAGCAGTACTTC
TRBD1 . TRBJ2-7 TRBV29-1 CSVVPGQGANEQYF TGCAGCGTTGTACCGGGACAGGGGGCCAACGAGCAGTACTTC
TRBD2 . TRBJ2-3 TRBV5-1 CASRRAGATDTQYF TGCGCCAGCAGACGAGCGGGGGCCACAGATACGCAGTATTTT